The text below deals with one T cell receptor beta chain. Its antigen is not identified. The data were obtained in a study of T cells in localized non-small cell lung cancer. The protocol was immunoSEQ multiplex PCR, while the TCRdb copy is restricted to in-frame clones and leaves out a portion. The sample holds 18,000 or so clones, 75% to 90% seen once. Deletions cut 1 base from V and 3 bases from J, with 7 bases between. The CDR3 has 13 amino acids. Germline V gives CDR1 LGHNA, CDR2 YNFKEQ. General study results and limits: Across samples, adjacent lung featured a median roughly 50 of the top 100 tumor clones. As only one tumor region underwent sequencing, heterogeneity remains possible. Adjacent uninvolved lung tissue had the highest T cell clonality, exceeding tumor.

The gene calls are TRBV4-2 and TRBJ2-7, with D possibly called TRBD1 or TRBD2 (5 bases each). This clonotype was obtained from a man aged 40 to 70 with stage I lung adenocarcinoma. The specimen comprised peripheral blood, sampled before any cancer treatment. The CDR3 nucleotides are TGTGCCAGCAGCCAAGGGGACGGCTACGAGCAGTACTTC. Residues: CASSQGDGYEQYF.